Below, one T cell receptor (beta chain) is given with its context. The antigen is not known. Unmatched junction bases numbered 10, after V lost 10 bases and J lost 3 bases. This CDR3 spans 14 amino acids. The germline V gene has CDR1 ENHRY and CDR2 SYGVKD. This specimen belongs to a study of radiation and T cells in renal cell carcinoma. Clones were sequenced by immunoSEQ multiplex PCR, and TCRdb holds only the in-frame ones, with some missing. The table has roughly 130,000 clones, 70% to 90% seen once; the top ten hold approximately 6%. The sample's time point: blood 2 weeks post-SBRT. Treatment defined: 15 Gy SBRT to primary tumor, nephrectomy 4 weeks later. The patient's renal cell carcinoma had clear cell pathology. Study findings and constraints: Pretreatment tumor biopsies were lacking, so baseline clonotypes are unknown.

Sequencing was performed on blood, taken from a patient whose treatment included radiotherapy and nephrectomy. This TCR came from a woman in her 70s with renal cell carcinoma. The V gene is TRBV10-3, the J gene TRBJ2-7; 9 bases align to TRBD1. The CDR3 DNA sequence: TGTGCCACGAGCCCCGGGACAGGGATCTACGAGCAGTACTTC. Protein product: CATSPGTGIYEQYF.